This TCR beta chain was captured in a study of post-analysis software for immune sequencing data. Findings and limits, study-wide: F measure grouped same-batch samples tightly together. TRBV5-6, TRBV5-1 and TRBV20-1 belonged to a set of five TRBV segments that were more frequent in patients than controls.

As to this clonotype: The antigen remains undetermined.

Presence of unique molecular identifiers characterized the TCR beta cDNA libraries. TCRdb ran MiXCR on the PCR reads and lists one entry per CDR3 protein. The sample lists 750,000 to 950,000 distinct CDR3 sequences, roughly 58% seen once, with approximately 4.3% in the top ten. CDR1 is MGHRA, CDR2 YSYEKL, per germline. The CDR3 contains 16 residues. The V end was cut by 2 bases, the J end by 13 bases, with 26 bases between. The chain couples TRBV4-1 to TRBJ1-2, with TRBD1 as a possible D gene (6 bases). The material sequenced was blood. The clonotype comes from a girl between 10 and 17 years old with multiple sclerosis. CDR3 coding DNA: TGCGCCAGCAGCCAACCCACGAAGGGTGGGGGCACGCACTGCACCTTC. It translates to CASSQPTKGGGTHCTF.